The next 10 T cell receptor beta chains were all read from a single sample in a study of human T cells and chemical hapten exposure. TCRdb passed the RACE reads through MiXCR, listing each CDR3 protein once. Of 180,000 or so distinct CDR3 sequences detected, approximately 20% appear once; the ten largest clones hold about 6.7%. Specified time point: patch test 1, 2 weeks after DPC sensitization. Treatment specified: therapeutic diphenylcyclopropenone sensitization with weekly scalp DPC. Material: whole blood, obtained in connection with sensitization to the hapten diphenylcyclopropenone (DPC). The receptors shown here come from a woman in her 50s with alopecia areata. Some clones in this sample may be carry-over from other donors' samples.

This chain links TRBV20-1 with TRBJ2-3; 8 bases match TRBD2. Trimming took 5 bases from V and 3 from J; bases not matched to a gene: 10. Germline V lookup: CDR1 DFQATT, CDR2 SNEGSKA (reference sequence). The length of the CDR3 is 15 residues. The chain's CDR3 is CSAPPAGAVTDTQYF. CDR3 DNA: TGCAGTGCTCCCCCAGCGGGAGCGGTAACAGATACGCAGTATTTT.

This clonotype was detected a few times. The chain recombines TRBV29-1 with TRBJ2-7; TRBD1 aligns across 9 bases. In germline, CDR1 is SQVTM, CDR2 ANQGSEA. J was trimmed by 6 bases and V by 1 base; bases with no gene match: 4. This CDR3 has 13 amino acids. The CDR3 protein is CSVEGQGDGEQYF. DNA of the CDR3: TGCAGCGTTGAAGGACAGGGGGATGGCGAGCAGTACTTC.

This sequence joins TRBV28 and TRBJ2-1; either TRBD1 or TRBD2 may fit D (5 bases each). The CDR3 totals 15 residues. V was trimmed by 6 bases and J by 4 bases, leaving 16 bases between them. CDR1 MDHEN and CDR2 SYDVKM come from the germline V gene. The CDR3 DNA reads as TGTGCCAGCAGCCAAGGCCGGGGCACATACAATGAGCAGTTCTTC. Its translation is CASSQGRGTYNEQFF.

The chain is built from TRBV2 and TRBJ2-5; D is uncertain. V shed 4 bases and J shed 7 bases, with 10 bases lying between them. Germline V lookup: CDR1 SNHLY, CDR2 FYNNEI. The CDR3 length is 12 residues. Here the CDR3 DNA reads TGTGCCAGCAGTGGACGGGCCGGGACCCAGTACTTC. Encoded protein: CASSGRAGTQYF.

This sequence joins TRBV29-1 and TRBJ2-4; D unclear. The CDR3 spans 10 residues. Trimming took off 5 bases at V and 5 bases at J, with 4 bases between the two ends. The germline V gene encodes CDR1 SQVTM and CDR2 ANQGSEA. The CDR3 coding sequence is TGCAGCGTTCGAGAAAACATTCAGTACTTC. This codes for CSVRENIQYF. Looking up the rest from reference TRBV29-1 and TRBJ2-4 gives the full variable domain: SAVISQKPSRDICQRGTSLTIQCQVDSQVTMMFWYRQQPGQSLTLIATANQGSEATYESGFVIDKFPISRPNLTFSTLTVSNMSPEDSSIYLCSVRENIQYFGAGTRLSVL.

This sequence joins TRBV2 and TRBJ2-2; 11 bases match TRBD1. V was clipped by 5 bases and J by 6 bases; unmatched bases: 8. CDR1 SNHLY and CDR2 FYNNEI come from the germline V gene. The CDR3 sequence is 16 residues long. CDR3 residues: CASSRTRDRGSGELFF. Here the CDR3 DNA reads TGTGCCAGCAGTCGAACCCGGGACAGGGGGTCCGGGGAGCTGTTTTTT.

This clonotype was detected only once. The V call is TRBV20-1, the J call TRBJ2-2, with 11 bases that match TRBD2. V shed 0 bases and J 1 base; nucleotides not matched to a gene: 7. This CDR3 is built from 18 residues. Germline lookup yields CDR1 DFQATT and CDR2 SNEGSKA (reference sequence). DNA of the CDR3: TGCAGTGCTAGAGACGCCCTCACTAGCGGGGGGAACACCGGGGAGCTGTTTTTT. The encoded protein is CSARDALTSGGNTGELFF.

The gene calls are TRBV12-3 or TRBV12-4 and TRBJ2-7; D perhaps matches TRBD2 (7 bases). Trimming left V 2 bases short and J 2 bases short, with 16 bases between. This CDR3 has 16 amino acids. CDR3: CASSLRGGGSPYEQYF. DNA for the CDR3: TGTGCCAGCAGTTTAAGGGGGGGAGGGAGCCCCTACGAGCAGTACTTC.

This clonotype was counted a few times. The chain couples TRBV2 to TRBJ2-5; D assignment may be TRBD1 or TRBD2 (5 bases each). V shed 8 bases and J shed 1 base, with 11 bases lying between them. Germline CDR1 is SNHLY and CDR2 is FYNNEI. The CDR3 runs to 13 residues. This CDR3 reads CASGTRAQETQYF. For the CDR3, the DNA is TGTGCCAGCGGGACCAGGGCCCAAGAGACCCAGTACTTC.

The V and J genes are TRBV14 and TRBJ1-1; 11 bases agree with TRBD1. This CDR3 region has 15 residues. The trim removed 5 bases at V and 5 bases at J, leaving 7 bases unmatched. CDR1 is SGHDN, CDR2 FVKESK, per germline. CDR3 DNA: TGTGCCAGCAGCGCCCGGGACAGGGGGGGAACTGAAGCTTTCTTT. It codes for CASSARDRGGTEAFF.